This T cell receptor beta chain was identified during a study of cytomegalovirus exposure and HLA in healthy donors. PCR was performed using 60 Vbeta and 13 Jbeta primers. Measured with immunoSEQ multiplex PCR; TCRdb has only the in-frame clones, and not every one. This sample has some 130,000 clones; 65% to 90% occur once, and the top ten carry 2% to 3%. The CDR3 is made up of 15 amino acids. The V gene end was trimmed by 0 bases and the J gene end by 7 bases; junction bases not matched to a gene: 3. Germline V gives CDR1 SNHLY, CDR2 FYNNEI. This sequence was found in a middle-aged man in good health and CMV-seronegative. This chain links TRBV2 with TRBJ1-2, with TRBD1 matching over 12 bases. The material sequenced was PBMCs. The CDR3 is CASSEAGTGGGGYTF. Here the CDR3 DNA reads TGTGCCAGCAGTGAAGCAGGGACAGGGGGCGGTGGCTACACCTTC.